A selection of T cell receptor beta chains follows, all from one sample in a study of quantifying T cell responses using KT2 cells. MiXCR, run by TCRdb on the UMI-ligation and nested PCR reads, gives a single entry per CDR3 protein. In the table there are about 41,000 distinct CDR3 sequences, more than 15% of which are singletons. Sequenced sample: PBMCs spiked with cells of the T cell clone KT2. These TCRs come from a human donor. The conserved cysteine and the conserved F or W are not part of the CDR3 here.

TRBJ1-3 TRBV12-3/TRBV12-4 ATSLGVVSGNTIY
TRBJ2-3 TRBV18 ASSPPKRQINTDTQY
TRBJ1-4 TRBV6-2/TRBV6-3 ASSRSEDEKLF
TRBJ2-3 TRBV20-1 SARKPPGSAGGHTDTQY
TRBJ1-1 TRBV29-1 SVAVGLEAF
TRBJ1-2 TRBV12-3/TRBV12-4 ASNDRGGYT
TRBJ2-3 TRBV12-3/TRBV12-4 ASSFGPADTQY
TRBJ2-3 TRBV10-2 ASSESRVLTDTQY
TRBJ2-1 TRBV29-1 SVVGLAGGSYNEQF
TRBJ2-3 TRBV12-3/TRBV12-4 ASSLGPGGRSDTQY
TRBJ1-1 TRBV14 ASTTGVSTEAF
TRBJ2-7 TRBV4-1 ASSQVVLLREQY
TRBJ1-2 TRBV7-9 ASSLARSGGAGGYT
TRBJ1-1 TRBV5-8 ASSITEAF
TRBJ1-5 TRBV7-6 ASSLDRDRD
TRBJ2-1 TRBV2 ASSEDWWQF
TRBJ2-7 TRBV6-5 ASSSGLAGGSYEQY
TRBJ2-3 TRBV6-6 ASSYSSGGAHTDTQY
TRBJ1-4 TRBV3-1 ASSQANGATNEKLF
TRBJ1-2 TRBV5-5 ASSLNSQDYGYT
TRBJ2-7 TRBV10-1 ASSESGLYEQY
TRBJ2-3 TRBV6-5 ASSYSNSGGLTQY
TRBJ1-1 TRBV20-1 SARERFGTEAF
TRBJ1-1 TRBV2 ASSFGQANTEAF
TRBJ2-4 TRBV27 ASSPGLAANIQY
TRBJ2-7 TRBV20-1 SARAEYEQY
TRBJ1-2 TRBV7-9 ASSLGTDFSGYT
TRBJ2-2 TRBV3-1 ASSQAISGELF
TRBJ2-1 TRBV30 AWSATSANNEQF
TRBJ2-7 TRBV4-1 ASSQEGQGLSYEQY
TRBJ2-3 TRBV7-2 ASSHLPKTESSTDTQY
TRBJ2-1 TRBV12-3/TRBV12-4 ASSQRTGGGEQF
TRBJ2-3 TRBV27 ASSLSIAGVNTDTQY